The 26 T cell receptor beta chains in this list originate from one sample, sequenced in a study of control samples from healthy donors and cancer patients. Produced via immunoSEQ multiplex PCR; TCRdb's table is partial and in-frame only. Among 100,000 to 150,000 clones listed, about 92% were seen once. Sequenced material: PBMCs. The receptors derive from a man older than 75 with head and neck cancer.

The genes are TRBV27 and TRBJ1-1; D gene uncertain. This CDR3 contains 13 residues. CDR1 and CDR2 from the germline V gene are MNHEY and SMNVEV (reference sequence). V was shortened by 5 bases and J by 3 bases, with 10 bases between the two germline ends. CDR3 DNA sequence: TGTGCCAGCAGTCGGGTTGGGGACACTGAAGCTTTCTTT. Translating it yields CASSRVGDTEAFF.

The CDR3 sequence is CAWSARRTGGYEQYF. CDR3 DNA: TGTGCCTGGAGTGCCAGGCGGACAGGGGGCTACGAGCAGTACTTC. The V gene is TRBV30, the J gene TRBJ2-7, with 10 bases that match TRBD1. CDR1 GTSNPN and CDR2 SVGIG come from the germline V gene (reference sequence). V was pared by 1 base and J by 3 bases, with 6 bases of the junction left unmatched. The CDR3 covers 15 residues.

CDR3 coding DNA: TGCGCCAGCAGCCTGGGACAGTCCACTGAGCAGTTCTTC. It is translated as CASSLGQSTEQFF. The rearrangement joins TRBV5-1 to TRBJ2-1; TRBD1 matches at 7 bases. Germline loops: CDR1 SGHRS, CDR2 YFSETQ. The J segment lost 9 bases and the V segment lost 4 bases, leaving 7 bases of the junction unmatched. The CDR3 is 13 residues long. Complete variable domain (other parts from reference TRBV5-1 and TRBJ2-1): KAGVTQTPRYLIKTRGQQVTLSCSPISGHRSVSWYQQTPGQGLQFLFEYFSETQRNKGNFPGRFSGRQFSNSRSEMNVSTLELGDSALYLCASSLGQSTEQFFGPGTRLTVL.

CDR3 in amino acids: CASTDPGTGENIQYF. In DNA, the CDR3 is TGCGCCAGCACCGATCCCGGGACAGGGGAAAACATTCAGTACTTC. The chain has TRBV5-1 and TRBJ2-4; the match to TRBD1 covers 10 bases. Unmatched junction bases numbered 8, after V lost 6 bases and J lost 5 bases. The germline CDR1 and CDR2 sequences are SGHRS and YFSETQ. This CDR3 contains 15 residues. The full variable domain, completed using reference TRBV5-1 and TRBJ2-4, is KAGVTQTPRYLIKTRGQQVTLSCSPISGHRSVSWYQQTPGQGLQFLFEYFSETQRNKGNFPGRFSGRQFSNSRSEMNVSTLELGDSALYLCASTDPGTGENIQYFGAGTRLSVL.

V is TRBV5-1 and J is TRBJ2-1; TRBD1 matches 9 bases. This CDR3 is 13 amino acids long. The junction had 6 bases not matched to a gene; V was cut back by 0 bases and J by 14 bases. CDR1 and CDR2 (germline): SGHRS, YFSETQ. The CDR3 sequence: CASSLDLGQGKFF. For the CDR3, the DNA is TGCGCCAGCAGCTTGGACTTAGGACAGGGGAAGTTCTTC. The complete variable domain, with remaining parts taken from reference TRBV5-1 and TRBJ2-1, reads KAGVTQTPRYLIKTRGQQVTLSCSPISGHRSVSWYQQTPGQGLQFLFEYFSETQRNKGNFPGRFSGRQFSNSRSEMNVSTLELGDSALYLCASSLDLGQGKFFGPGTRLTVL.

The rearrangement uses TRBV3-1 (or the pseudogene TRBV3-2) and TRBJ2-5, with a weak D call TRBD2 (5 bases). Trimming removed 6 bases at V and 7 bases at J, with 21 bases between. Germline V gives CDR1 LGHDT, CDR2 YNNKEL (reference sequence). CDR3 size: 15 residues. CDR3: CASSPTYGPAGTQYF. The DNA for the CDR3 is TGTGCCAGCAGTCCCACCTACGGCCCGGCGGGGACCCAGTACTTC.

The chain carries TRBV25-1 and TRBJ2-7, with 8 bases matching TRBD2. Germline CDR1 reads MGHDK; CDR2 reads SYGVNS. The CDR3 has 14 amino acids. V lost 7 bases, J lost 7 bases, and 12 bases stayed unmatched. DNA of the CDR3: TGTGCCAGCAAGGCTTCGGGGGGGCTAGGAGAGCAGTACTTC. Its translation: CASKASGGLGEQYF.

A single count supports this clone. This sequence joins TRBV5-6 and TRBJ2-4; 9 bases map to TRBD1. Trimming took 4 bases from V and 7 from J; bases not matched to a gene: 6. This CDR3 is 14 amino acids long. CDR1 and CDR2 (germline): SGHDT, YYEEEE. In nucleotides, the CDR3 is TGTGCCAGCAGCCGTGGACAGGGGTGGAACATTCAGTACTTC. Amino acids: CASSRGQGWNIQYF.

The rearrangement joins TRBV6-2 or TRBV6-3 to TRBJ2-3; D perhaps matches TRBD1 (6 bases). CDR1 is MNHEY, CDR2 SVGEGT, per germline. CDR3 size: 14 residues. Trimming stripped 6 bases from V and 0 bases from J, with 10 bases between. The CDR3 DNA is TGTGCCAGCAGCAGGGGAGTGAGCACAGATACGCAGTATTTT. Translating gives CASSRGVSTDTQYF.

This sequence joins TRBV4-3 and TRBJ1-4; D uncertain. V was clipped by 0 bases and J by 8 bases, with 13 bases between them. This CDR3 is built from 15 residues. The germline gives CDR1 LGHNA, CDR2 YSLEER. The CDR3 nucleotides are TGCGCCAGCAGCCAAGATCTGGCGGCAGCGGAAAAACTGTTTTTT. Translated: CASSQDLAAAEKLFF.

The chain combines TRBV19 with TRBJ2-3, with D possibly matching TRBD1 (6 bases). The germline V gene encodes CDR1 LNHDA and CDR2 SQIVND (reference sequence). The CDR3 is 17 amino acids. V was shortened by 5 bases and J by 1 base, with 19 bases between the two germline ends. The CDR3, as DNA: TGTGCCAGTAGTGCCTACTCAGGGGCGTACCGCACAGATACGCAGTATTTT. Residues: CASSAYSGAYRTDTQYF.

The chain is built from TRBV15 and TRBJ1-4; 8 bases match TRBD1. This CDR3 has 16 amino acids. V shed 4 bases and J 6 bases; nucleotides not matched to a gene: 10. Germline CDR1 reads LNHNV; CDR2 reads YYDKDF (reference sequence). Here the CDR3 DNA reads TGTGCCACCAGCATGCTCCAGGGGGCGCGAGATGAAAAACTGTTTTTT. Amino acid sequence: CATSMLQGARDEKLFF.

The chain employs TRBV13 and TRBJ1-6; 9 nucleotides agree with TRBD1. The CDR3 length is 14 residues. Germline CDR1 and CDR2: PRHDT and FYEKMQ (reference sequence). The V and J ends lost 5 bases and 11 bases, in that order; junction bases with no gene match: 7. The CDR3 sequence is CASSVRDRATPLHF. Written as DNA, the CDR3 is TGTGCCAGCAGCGTCCGGGACAGGGCAACACCCCTCCACTTT.

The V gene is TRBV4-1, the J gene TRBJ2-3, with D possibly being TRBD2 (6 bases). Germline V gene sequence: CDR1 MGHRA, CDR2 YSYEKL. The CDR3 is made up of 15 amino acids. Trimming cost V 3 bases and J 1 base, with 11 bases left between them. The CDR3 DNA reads TGCGCCAGCAGCCACGACGAGCGGGGCACAGATACGCAGTATTTT. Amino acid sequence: CASSHDERGTDTQYF.

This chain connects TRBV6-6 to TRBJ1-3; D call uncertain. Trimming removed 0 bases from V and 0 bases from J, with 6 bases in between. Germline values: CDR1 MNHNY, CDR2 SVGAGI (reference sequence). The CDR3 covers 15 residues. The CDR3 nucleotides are TGTGCCAGCAGTTACTCGCGACACTCTGGAAACACCATATATTTT. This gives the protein CASSYSRHSGNTIYF.

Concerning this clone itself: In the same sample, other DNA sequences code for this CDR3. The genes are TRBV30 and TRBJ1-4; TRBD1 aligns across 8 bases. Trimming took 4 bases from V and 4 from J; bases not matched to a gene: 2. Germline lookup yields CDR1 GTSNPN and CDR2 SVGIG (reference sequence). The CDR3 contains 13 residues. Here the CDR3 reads CAWNRGFNEKLFF. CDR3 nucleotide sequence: TGTGCCTGGAACAGGGGGTTTAATGAAAAACTGTTTTTT.

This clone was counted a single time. The CDR3 region has the DNA TGTGCCAGCAGCCTGGGGGCCGGGTTTAGGCATTGGGAGCAGTACTTC. Translating it yields CASSLGAGFRHWEQYF. The rearrangement uses TRBV5-5 and TRBJ2-7; the D gene is possibly TRBD1 (6 bases). Germline V gene data show CDR1 as SGHKS and CDR2 as YYEKEE (reference sequence). The CDR3 is 16 residues long. V lost 4 bases and J 7 bases, leaving 24 bases between the germline ends.

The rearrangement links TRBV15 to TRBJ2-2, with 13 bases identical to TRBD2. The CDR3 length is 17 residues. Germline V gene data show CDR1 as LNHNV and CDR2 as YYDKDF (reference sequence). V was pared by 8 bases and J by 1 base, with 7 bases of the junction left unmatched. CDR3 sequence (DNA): TGTGCCACCGGGACAAGACTAGCGGGGGGGAACACCGGGGAGCTGTTTTTT. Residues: CATGTRLAGGNTGELFF.

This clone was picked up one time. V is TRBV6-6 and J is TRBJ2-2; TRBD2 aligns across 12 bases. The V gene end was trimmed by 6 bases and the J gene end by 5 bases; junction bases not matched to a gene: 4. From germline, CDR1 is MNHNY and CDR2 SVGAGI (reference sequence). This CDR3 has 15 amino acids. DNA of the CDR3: TGTGCCAGCAGCACCGGACTAGCGGGGACCGGGGAGCTGTTTTTT. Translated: CASSTGLAGTGELFF.

The CDR3 nucleotides read TGTGCCATCAGCGTCCGGGACACTGACGAGCAGTACTTC. It specifies CAISVRDTDEQYF. V is TRBV10-3 and J is TRBJ2-7; a weak D match, TRBD1 (6 bases). Trimming removed 6 bases at V and 5 bases at J, with 14 bases between. CDR1 ENHRY and CDR2 SYGVKD come from the germline V gene. The CDR3 consists of 13 residues.

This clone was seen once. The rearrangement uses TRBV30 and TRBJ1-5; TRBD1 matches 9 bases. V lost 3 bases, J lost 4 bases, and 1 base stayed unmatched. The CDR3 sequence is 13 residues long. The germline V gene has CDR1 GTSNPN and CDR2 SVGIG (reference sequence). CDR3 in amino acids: CAWRGTGNQPQHF. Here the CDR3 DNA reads TGTGCCTGGAGGGGGACAGGGAATCAGCCCCAGCATTTT.

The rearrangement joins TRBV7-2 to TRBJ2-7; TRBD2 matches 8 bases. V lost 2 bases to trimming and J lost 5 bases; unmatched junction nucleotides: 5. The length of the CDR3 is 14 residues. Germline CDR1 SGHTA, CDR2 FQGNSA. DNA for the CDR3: TGTGCCAGCAGCTTACTCGCGGGAGGCCACGAGCAGTACTTC. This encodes CASSLLAGGHEQYF.

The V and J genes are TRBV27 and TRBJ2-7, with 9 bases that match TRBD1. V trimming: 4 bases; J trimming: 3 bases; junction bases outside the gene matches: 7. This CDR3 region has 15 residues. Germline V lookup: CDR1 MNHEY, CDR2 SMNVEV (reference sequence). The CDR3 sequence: CASSSGTGRLYEQYF. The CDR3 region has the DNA TGTGCCAGCAGTTCCGGGACAGGGCGACTCTACGAGCAGTACTTC.

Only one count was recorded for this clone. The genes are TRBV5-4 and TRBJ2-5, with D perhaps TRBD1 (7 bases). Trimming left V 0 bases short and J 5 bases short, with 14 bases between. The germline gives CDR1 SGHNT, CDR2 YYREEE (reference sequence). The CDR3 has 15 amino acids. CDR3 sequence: CASSLVSGGFETQYF. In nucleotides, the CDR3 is TGTGCCAGCAGCTTGGTATCAGGGGGGTTTGAGACCCAGTACTTC.

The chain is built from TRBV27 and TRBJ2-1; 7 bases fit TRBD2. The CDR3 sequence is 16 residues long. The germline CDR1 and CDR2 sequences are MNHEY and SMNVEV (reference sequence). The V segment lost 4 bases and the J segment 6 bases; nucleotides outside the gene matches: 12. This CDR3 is CASSWAVGGEGNEQFF. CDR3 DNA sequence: TGTGCCAGCAGTTGGGCGGTTGGGGGGGAAGGCAATGAGCAGTTCTTC.

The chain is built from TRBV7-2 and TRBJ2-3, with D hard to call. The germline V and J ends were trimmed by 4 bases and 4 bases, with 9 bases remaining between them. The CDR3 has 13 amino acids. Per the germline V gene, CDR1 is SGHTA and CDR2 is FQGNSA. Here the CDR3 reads CASSSLGPDTQYF. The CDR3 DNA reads TGTGCCAGCAGCTCATTAGGCCCAGATACGCAGTATTTT.